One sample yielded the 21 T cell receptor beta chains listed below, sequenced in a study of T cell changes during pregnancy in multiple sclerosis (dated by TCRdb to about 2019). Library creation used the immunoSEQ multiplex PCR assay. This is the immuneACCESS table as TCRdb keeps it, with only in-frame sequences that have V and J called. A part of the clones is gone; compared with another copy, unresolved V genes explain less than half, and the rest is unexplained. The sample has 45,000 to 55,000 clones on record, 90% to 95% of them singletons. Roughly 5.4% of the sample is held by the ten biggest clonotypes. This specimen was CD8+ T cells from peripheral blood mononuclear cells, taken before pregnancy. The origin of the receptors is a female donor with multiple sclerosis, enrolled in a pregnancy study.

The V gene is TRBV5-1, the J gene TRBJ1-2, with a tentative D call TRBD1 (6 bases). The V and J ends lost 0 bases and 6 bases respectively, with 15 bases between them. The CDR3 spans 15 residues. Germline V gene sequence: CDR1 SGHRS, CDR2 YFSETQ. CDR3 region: CASSLDTGGRNGYTF. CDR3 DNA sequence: TGCGCCAGCAGCTTGGATACCGGGGGGCGGAATGGCTACACCTTC.

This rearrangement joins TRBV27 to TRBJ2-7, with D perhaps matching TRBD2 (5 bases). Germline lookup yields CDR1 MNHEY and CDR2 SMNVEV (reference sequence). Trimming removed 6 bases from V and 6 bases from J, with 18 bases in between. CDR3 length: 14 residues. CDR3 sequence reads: CASSPPMRVGEQYF. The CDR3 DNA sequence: TGTGCCAGCAGCCCCCCAATGCGGGTGGGCGAGCAGTACTTC.

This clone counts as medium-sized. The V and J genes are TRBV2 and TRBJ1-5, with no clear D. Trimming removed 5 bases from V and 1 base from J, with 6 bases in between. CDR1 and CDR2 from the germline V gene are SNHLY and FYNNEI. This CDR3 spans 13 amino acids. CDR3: CASSSYSNQPQHF. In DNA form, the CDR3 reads TGTGCCAGCAGTAGCTACAGCAATCAGCCCCAGCATTTT.

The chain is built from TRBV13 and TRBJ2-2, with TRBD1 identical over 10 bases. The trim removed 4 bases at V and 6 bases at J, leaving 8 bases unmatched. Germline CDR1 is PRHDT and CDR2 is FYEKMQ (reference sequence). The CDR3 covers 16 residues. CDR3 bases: TGTGCCAGCAGCTCTCCGGGACAGGGGCGGTCCGGGGAGCTGTTTTTT. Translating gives CASSSPGQGRSGELFF.

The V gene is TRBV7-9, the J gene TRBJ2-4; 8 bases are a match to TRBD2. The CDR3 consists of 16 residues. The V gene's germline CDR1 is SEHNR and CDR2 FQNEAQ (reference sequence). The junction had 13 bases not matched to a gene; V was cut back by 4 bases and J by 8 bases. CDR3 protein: CASSSNRGLERDIQYF. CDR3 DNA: TGTGCCAGCAGCTCTAATCGGGGACTAGAACGGGACATTCAGTACTTC. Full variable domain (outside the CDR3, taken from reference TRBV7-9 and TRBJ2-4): DTGVSQNPRHKITKRGQNVTFRCDPISEHNRLYWYRQTLGQGPEFLTYFQNEAQLEKSRLLSDRFSAERPKGSFSTLEIQRTEQGDSAMYLCASSSNRGLERDIQYFGAGTRLSVL.

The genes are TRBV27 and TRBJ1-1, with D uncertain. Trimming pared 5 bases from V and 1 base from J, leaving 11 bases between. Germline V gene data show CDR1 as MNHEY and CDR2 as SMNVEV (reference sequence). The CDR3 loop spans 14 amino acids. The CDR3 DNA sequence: TGTGCCAGCAGTCCAGCGGGATCGAACACTGAAGCTTTCTTT. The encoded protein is CASSPAGSNTEAFF.

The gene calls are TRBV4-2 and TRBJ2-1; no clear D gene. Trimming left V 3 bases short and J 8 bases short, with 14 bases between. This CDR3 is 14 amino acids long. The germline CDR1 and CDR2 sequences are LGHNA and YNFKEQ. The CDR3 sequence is CASSHLSGMDEQFF. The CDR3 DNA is TGTGCCAGCAGCCATCTTTCAGGTATGGATGAGCAGTTCTTC.

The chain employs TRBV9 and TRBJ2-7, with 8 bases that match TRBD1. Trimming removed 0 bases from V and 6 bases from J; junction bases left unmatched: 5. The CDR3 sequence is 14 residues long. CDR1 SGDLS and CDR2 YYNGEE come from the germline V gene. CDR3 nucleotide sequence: TGTGCCAGCAGCGTAGATGACAGGGGTTTCGAGCAGTACTTC. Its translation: CASSVDDRGFEQYF. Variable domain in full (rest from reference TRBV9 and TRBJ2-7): DSGVTQTPKHLITATGQRVTLRCSPRSGDLSVYWYQQSLDQGLQFLIQYYNGEERAKGNILERFSAQQFPDLHSELNLSSLELGDSALYFCASSVDDRGFEQYFGPGTRLTVT.

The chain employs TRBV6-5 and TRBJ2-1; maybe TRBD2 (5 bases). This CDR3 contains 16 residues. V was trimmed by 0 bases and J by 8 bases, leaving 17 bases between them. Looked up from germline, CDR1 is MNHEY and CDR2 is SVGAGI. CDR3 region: CASSYSQGLPHDEQFF. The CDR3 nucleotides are TGTGCCAGCAGTTACTCGCAAGGACTGCCCCACGATGAGCAGTTCTTC.

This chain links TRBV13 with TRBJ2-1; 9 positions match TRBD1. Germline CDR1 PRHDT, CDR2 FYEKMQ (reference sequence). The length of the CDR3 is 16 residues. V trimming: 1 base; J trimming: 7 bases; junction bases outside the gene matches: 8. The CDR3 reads CASSLAGTGIGNEQFF. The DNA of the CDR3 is TGTGCCAGCAGCTTAGCCGGGACAGGGATAGGAAATGAGCAGTTCTTC.

The DNA for the CDR3 is TGTGCCATCAGTGAGTCGGGGGGGCAGGGGGCGCTCATTGAGCAGTTCTTC. Translated: CAISESGGQGALIEQFF. The rearrangement joins TRBV10-3 to TRBJ2-1; D might be TRBD1 (8 bases). The CDR3 runs 17 residues. Trimming cost V 0 bases and J 9 bases, with 21 bases left between them. Germline V gene sequence: CDR1 ENHRY, CDR2 SYGVKD.

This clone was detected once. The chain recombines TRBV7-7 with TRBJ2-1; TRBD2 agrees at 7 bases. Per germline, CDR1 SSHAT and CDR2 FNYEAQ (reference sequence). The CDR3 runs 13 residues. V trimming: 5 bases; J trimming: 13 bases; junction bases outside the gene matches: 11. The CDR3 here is CASSPTFGGNQFF. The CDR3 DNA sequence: TGTGCCAGCAGCCCGACATTCGGGGGGAATCAGTTCTTC.

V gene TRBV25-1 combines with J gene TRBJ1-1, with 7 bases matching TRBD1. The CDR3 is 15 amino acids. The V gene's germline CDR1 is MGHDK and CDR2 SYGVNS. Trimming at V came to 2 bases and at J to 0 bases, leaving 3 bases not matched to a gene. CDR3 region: CASSERGLLNTEAFF. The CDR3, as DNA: TGTGCCAGCAGTGAAAGGGGGCTACTGAACACTGAAGCTTTCTTT.

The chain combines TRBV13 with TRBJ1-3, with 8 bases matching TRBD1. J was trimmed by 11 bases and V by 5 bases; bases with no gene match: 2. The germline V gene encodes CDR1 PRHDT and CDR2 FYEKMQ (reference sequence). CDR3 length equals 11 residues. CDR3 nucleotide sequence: TGTGCCAGCAGCCAGGACAGGGCCATATATTTT. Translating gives CASSQDRAIYF.

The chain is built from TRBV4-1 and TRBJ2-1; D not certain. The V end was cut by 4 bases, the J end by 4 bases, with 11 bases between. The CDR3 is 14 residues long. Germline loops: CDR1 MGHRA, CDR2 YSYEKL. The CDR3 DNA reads TGCGCCAGCAGCCTTAAATCGGGTTACAATGAGCAGTTCTTC. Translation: CASSLKSGYNEQFF.

CDR3 loop: CASSLDSGSTGELFF. Written as DNA, the CDR3 is TGTGCCAGCAGTTTGGATAGCGGGAGCACCGGGGAGCTGTTTTTT. The chain links TRBV27 to TRBJ2-2, with TRBD2 matching 9 bases. Germline CDR1 MNHEY, CDR2 SMNVEV (reference sequence). After removal of 3 bases from V and 4 bases from J, the junction contained 3 bases not matched to a gene. The CDR3 is made up of 15 amino acids.

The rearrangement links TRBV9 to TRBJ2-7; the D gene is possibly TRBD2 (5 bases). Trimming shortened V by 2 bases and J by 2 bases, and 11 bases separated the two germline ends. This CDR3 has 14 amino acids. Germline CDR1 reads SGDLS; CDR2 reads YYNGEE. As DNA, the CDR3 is TGTGCCAGCAGCGTCGAAACTAGGGCCTACGAGCAGTACTTC. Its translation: CASSVETRAYEQYF.

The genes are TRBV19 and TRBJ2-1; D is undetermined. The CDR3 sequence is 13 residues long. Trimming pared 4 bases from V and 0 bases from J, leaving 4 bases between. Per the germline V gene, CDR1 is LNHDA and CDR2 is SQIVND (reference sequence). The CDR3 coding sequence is TGTGCCAGTAGTACGGGCTCCTACAATGAGCAGTTCTTC. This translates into CASSTGSYNEQFF.

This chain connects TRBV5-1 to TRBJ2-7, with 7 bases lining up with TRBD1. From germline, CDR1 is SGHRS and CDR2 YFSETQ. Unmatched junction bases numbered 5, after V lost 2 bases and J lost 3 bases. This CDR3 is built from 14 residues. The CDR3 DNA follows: TGCGCCAGCAGCTTCGGGACAGACTACTACGAGCAGTACTTC. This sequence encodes CASSFGTDYYEQYF.

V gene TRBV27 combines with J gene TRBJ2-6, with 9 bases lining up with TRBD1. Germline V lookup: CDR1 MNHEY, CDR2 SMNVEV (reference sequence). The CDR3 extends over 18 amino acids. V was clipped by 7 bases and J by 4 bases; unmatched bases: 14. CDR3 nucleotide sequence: TGTGCCAGCAAAACCCGGGACAGGGCGTCAGCAGGGGCCAACGTCCTGACTTTC. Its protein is CASKTRDRASAGANVLTF.

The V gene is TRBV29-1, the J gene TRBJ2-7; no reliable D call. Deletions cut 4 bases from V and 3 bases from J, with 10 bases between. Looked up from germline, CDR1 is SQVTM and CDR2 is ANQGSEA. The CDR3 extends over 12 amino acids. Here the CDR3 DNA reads TGCAGCGTTGTCTTGGGCAACTACGAGCAGTACTTC. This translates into CSVVLGNYEQYF.